The 14 T cell receptor beta chains listed next were all sequenced from one sample in a study of blood T cell repertoires in COVID-19. Produced via immunoSEQ multiplex PCR; TCRdb's table is partial and in-frame only. The sample lists 90,000 to 120,000 clones, about four fifths occurring once. The sample taken for sequencing was peripheral blood. These receptors all come from a man between 60 and 75 years old with acute or convalescent COVID-19.

The J gene is TRBJ2-5, the V gene TRBV5-4; 9 nucleotides match TRBD1. Germline V gives CDR1 SGHNT, CDR2 YYREEE (reference sequence). With 3 bases clipped from V and 5 bases from J, the junction kept 2 bases outside the gene matches. The CDR3 sequence is 13 residues long. The CDR3 DNA sequence: TGTGCCAGCAGCTCGGGACAGGGCGAGACCCAGTACTTC. Translating it yields CASSSGQGETQYF.

This chain links TRBV5-1 with TRBJ2-7; 8 bases map to TRBD1. Germline V gene lookup returns CDR1 SGHRS and CDR2 YFSETQ. V shed 3 bases and J 0 bases; nucleotides not matched to a gene: 2. The CDR3 spans 14 residues. CDR3 sequence: CASSWGTGSYEQYF. The CDR3 DNA sequence: TGCGCCAGCAGCTGGGGGACAGGCTCCTACGAGCAGTACTTC.

V is TRBV29-1 and J is TRBJ2-1, with 7 bases fitting TRBD2. V lost 3 bases, J lost 5 bases, and 13 bases stayed unmatched. The CDR3 sequence is 16 residues long. The germline V gene has CDR1 SQVTM and CDR2 ANQGSEA. The CDR3 spells CSVEGFGSGIDNEQFF. The CDR3 nucleotides read TGCAGCGTTGAGGGGTTCGGAAGCGGGATTGACAATGAGCAGTTCTTC.

The chain combines TRBV7-2 with TRBJ2-5; TRBD2 might be the D (6 bases). Trimming pared 5 bases from V and 1 base from J, leaving 20 bases between. Germline V lookup: CDR1 SGHTA, CDR2 FQGNSA. The CDR3 is 17 residues long. CDR3 in amino acids: CASSRGRERMVQETQYF. In nucleotides, the CDR3 is TGTGCCAGCAGCCGCGGACGGGAGCGCATGGTCCAAGAGACCCAGTACTTC.

The rearrangement links TRBV14 to TRBJ1-6; D gene uncertain. Germline CDR1 is SGHDN and CDR2 is FVKESK. The CDR3 runs to 15 residues. V lost 4 bases and J 0 bases, leaving 7 bases between the germline ends. The CDR3 is CASSPSSSYNSPLHF. Here the CDR3 DNA reads TGTGCCAGCAGCCCCTCGAGCTCCTATAATTCACCCCTCCACTTT.

The rearrangement joins TRBV6-2 or TRBV6-3 to TRBJ1-2, with D uncertain. This CDR3 region has 14 residues. Germline assignment: CDR1 MNHEY and CDR2 SVGEGT. The V and J ends lost 2 bases and 1 base respectively, with 8 bases between them. The CDR3 is CASSYNRGNYGYTF. The CDR3 nucleotides are TGTGCCAGCAGTTACAATCGGGGTAACTATGGCTACACCTTC.

V is TRBV7-9 and J is TRBJ2-1; D possibly corresponds to TRBD1 (6 bases). V lost 1 base and J 2 bases, leaving 21 bases between the germline ends. The V gene's germline CDR1 is SEHNR and CDR2 FQNEAQ (reference sequence). The CDR3 contains 19 residues. The DNA for the CDR3 is TGTGCCAGCAGCTTAGTGACAGGTCCATCCATCAGGGCCTACAATGAGCAGTTCTTC. Residues: CASSLVTGPSIRAYNEQFF.

The chain couples TRBV15 to TRBJ1-6, with D unclear. Germline CDR1 is LNHNV and CDR2 is YYDKDF (reference sequence). The ends were cut back, 4 bases at V and 5 bases at J, with 6 bases in the middle. The CDR3 has 13 amino acids. The CDR3 region has the DNA TGTGCCACCAGCATGGAGAATAATTCACCCCTCCACTTT. It translates to CATSMENNSPLHF.

The chain carries TRBV12-3 or TRBV12-4 and TRBJ2-3, with no clear D. The CDR3 contains 12 residues. Trimming took off 6 bases at V and 8 bases at J, with 12 bases between the two ends. The CDR3 region is CASSPDDLTQYF. CDR3 sequence (DNA): TGTGCCAGCAGCCCAGATGATCTTACGCAGTATTTT.

On this clone itself: Other DNA sequences in the same sample also yield this CDR3. The chain has TRBV5-1 and TRBJ1-3, with no clear D. This CDR3 comprises 14 residues. Trimming removed 0 bases at V and 1 base at J, with 5 bases between. The germline V gene has CDR1 SGHRS and CDR2 YFSETQ. CDR3 loop: CASSLASSGNTIYF. The CDR3 DNA follows: TGCGCCAGCAGCTTGGCCTCGTCTGGAAACACCATATATTTT.

The rearrangement joins TRBV18 to TRBJ1-1; 7 positions agree with TRBD1. CDR1 and CDR2 from the germline V gene are KGHSH and LQKENI. CDR3 length: 16 amino acids. Unmatched junction bases numbered 17, after V lost 2 bases and J lost 11 bases. CDR3 protein: CASSPTGDVQPVGAFF. In nucleotides, the CDR3 is TGTGCCAGCTCACCAACAGGGGATGTCCAACCAGTCGGTGCTTTCTTT. Variable domain in full (rest from reference TRBV18 and TRBJ1-1): NAGVMQNPRHLVRRRGQEARLRCSPMKGHSHVYWYRQLPEEGLKFMVYLQKENIIDESGMPKERFSAEFPKEGPSILRIQQVVRGDSAAYFCASSPTGDVQPVGAFFGQGTRLTVV.

This clone was found once. The chain combines TRBV10-3 with TRBJ2-7; 12 nucleotides line up with TRBD2. From germline, CDR1 is ENHRY and CDR2 SYGVKD. V lost 10 bases and J lost 1; bases outside the gene matches: 2. The CDR3 totals 13 residues. The CDR3 bases are TGTGCCACCGGACTAGCGGGATCCTACGAGCAGTACTTC. Protein: CATGLAGSYEQYF.

This chain joins TRBV7-9 and TRBJ1-3; possible D gene TRBD1, 6 bases. Trimming removed 6 bases from V and 3 bases from J, with 6 bases in between. The CDR3 runs 12 residues. Germline V gene data show CDR1 as SEHNR and CDR2 as FQNEAQ (reference sequence). The DNA for the CDR3 is TGTGCCAGCAGGACAGGTGGAAACACCATATATTTT. This sequence encodes CASRTGGNTIYF.

The chain links TRBV5-1 to TRBJ2-1; 8 bases line up with TRBD2. CDR3 length equals 15 residues. Losses at the gene ends were 4 bases for V and 0 bases for J; bases not matched to a gene: 3. The germline gives CDR1 SGHRS, CDR2 YFSETQ. CDR3 region: CASSEAGVSYNEQFF. CDR3 in DNA: TGCGCCAGCAGCGAAGCGGGAGTCTCCTACAATGAGCAGTTCTTC.